Sequencing of this T cell receptor (beta chain) was carried out in a study of cytomegalovirus exposure and HLA in healthy donors. As for the study in general: It was reported in a later analysis that the 120 or so validation repertoires used the same platform as the roughly 640 first-cohort repertoires. Overall study findings and caveats: The study recorded 160 or so TCR beta chains that were cytomegalovirus-associated.

V trimming: 6 bases; J trimming: 5 bases; junction bases outside the gene matches: 10. Germline loops: CDR1 MNHNY, CDR2 SVGAGI (reference sequence). The CDR3 covers 16 residues. Some clones are missing from TCRdb's copy, which holds only in-frame ones; the method was immunoSEQ multiplex PCR. Here the sample spans about 220,000 clones, around 80% being singletons. Points on this clone: The antigen remains unidentified.

The clonotype originates from a woman aged 30 to 39 in good health and CMV-seropositive. The rearrangement joins TRBV6-6 to TRBJ1-5, with 10 bases matching TRBD1. Sequencing used PBMCs. This CDR3 is CASRRGQGFGDQPQHF. The CDR3 region has the DNA TGTGCCAGCAGAAGGGGACAGGGGTTTGGGGATCAGCCCCAGCATTTT.